These 9 T cell receptor beta chains were sequenced from one sample in a study of T cells after posttransplantation cyclophosphamide. The naive gate required viable CD3+CD4+ or CD3+CD8+ cells with CCR7+CD45RA+CD45RO-CD95-CD27+CD28+ phenotype. Here immunoSEQ multiplex PCR was the method, and the copy in TCRdb shows in-frame clones only, minus some. The sample records roughly 20,000 clones, 98% being singletons. Sequencing was carried out using naive CD4+ T cells sorted from PBMCs. The receptors were sampled from a man in his forties or fifties in good health, CMV-negative, and a related stem cell transplant donor.

The V gene is TRBV30, the J gene TRBJ1-5; D is undetermined. V gave up 3 bases and J gave up 5 bases, with 14 bases separating them. The CDR3 is 14 residues long. The germline CDR1 and CDR2 sequences are GTSNPN and SVGIG (reference sequence). CDR3 sequence reads: CAWRQPLGDQPQHF. The CDR3 nucleotides are TGTGCCTGGAGACAACCCCTCGGGGATCAGCCCCAGCATTTT. Full variable domain (missing parts from reference TRBV30 and TRBJ1-5): SQTIHQWPATLVQPVGSPLSLECTVEGTSNPNLYWYRQAAGRGLQLLFYSVGIGQISSEVPQNLSASRPQDRQFILSSKKLLLSDSGFYLCAWRQPLGDQPQHFGDGTRLSIL.

This clone was recorded once. The chain joins TRBV28 to TRBJ1-5, with 9 bases lining up with TRBD1. Germline V lookup: CDR1 MDHEN, CDR2 SYDVKM. The CDR3 is 15 amino acids. V dropped 2 bases and J dropped 5; count of bases not matched to a gene: 4. Written as DNA, the CDR3 is TGTGCCAGCAGTTTAGGCACAGGGGGCGATCAGCCCCAGCATTTT. Its protein product is CASSLGTGGDQPQHF.

This chain connects TRBV7-9 to TRBJ1-1; D unresolved. Trimming cost V 3 bases and J 1 base, with 9 bases left between them. The CDR3 spans 14 residues. The germline V gene has CDR1 SEHNR and CDR2 FQNEAQ (reference sequence). The CDR3 here is CASSFGEGNTEAFF. The CDR3 nucleotides are TGTGCCAGCAGCTTCGGGGAAGGGAACACTGAAGCTTTCTTT.

V usage is TRBV28 and J usage is TRBJ2-7; 8 bases agree with TRBD2. CDR1 is MDHEN, CDR2 SYDVKM, per germline. The CDR3 runs to 13 residues. V shed 11 bases, J shed 5 bases, and the junction held 11 bases outside the gene matches. In DNA form, the CDR3 reads TGTGCCGGGGGGGTAGCGGGACGGAACGAGCAGTACTTC. This encodes CAGGVAGRNEQYF.

The rearrangement links TRBV19 to TRBJ2-3; 11 positions match TRBD2. The germline V gene has CDR1 LNHDA and CDR2 SQIVND (reference sequence). This CDR3 has 15 residues. V was pared by 3 bases and J by 1 base, with 0 bases of the junction left unmatched. The DNA for the CDR3 is TGTGCCAGTAGTATGGGACTAGCGGGCACAGATACGCAGTATTTT. Protein sequence: CASSMGLAGTDTQYF.

CDR3 residues: CASSLQITYEQYF. CDR3 DNA: TGTGCCAGCAGCTTGCAGATTACCTACGAGCAGTACTTC. V usage is TRBV7-8 and J usage is TRBJ2-7; D is unclear. Germline V lookup: CDR1 SGHVS, CDR2 FQNEAQ. Trimming removed 3 bases from V and 2 bases from J, with 8 bases in between. The CDR3 has 13 residues.

This clone is a singleton in its sample. The chain uses TRBV5-5 and TRBJ1-1; maybe TRBD1 (5 bases). There are 15 residues in the CDR3. Trimming cost V 1 base and J 4 bases, with 14 bases left between them. CDR1 and CDR2 (germline): SGHKS, YYEKEE (reference sequence). Here the CDR3 reads CASSLSPAGLTEAFF. CDR3 bases: TGTGCCAGCAGCTTGTCCCCAGCAGGGCTCACTGAAGCTTTCTTT.

This clone is a singleton in its sample. The chain carries TRBV7-8 and TRBJ2-1, with 7 bases fitting TRBD2. The CDR3 spans 15 residues. Germline V CDR1 and CDR2: SGHVS, FQNEAQ. V shed 1 base and J 0 bases; nucleotides not matched to a gene: 0. The CDR3 reads CASSLVAGSYNEQFF. CDR3 nucleotide sequence: TGTGCCAGCAGCTTAGTAGCGGGCTCCTACAATGAGCAGTTCTTC.

The chain links TRBV6-1 to TRBJ1-1; a weak D match, TRBD1 (5 bases). The V gene lost 8 bases and the J gene lost 4 bases, with 14 bases spanning the gap. Looked up from germline, CDR1 is MNHNS and CDR2 is SASEGT. This CDR3 is built from 13 residues. This CDR3 is CASSIQGGTEAFF. In nucleotides, the CDR3 is TGTGCCAGCTCTATCCAGGGAGGCACTGAAGCTTTCTTT.